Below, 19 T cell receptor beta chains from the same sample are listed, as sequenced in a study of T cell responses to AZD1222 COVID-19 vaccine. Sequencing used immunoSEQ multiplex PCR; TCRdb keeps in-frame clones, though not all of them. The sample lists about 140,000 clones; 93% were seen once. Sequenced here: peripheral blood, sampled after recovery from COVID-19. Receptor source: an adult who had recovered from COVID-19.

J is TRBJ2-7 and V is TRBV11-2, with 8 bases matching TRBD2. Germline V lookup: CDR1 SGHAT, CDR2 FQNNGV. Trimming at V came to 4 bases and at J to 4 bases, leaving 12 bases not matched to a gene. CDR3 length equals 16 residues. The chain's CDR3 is CASSSLTSDRLYEQYF. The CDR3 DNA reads TGTGCCAGCAGCTCGCTGACTAGCGACAGACTTTACGAGCAGTACTTC.

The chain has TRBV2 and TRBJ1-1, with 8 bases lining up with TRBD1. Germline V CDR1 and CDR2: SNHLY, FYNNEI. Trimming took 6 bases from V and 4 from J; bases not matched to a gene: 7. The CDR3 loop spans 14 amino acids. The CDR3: CASSEDRVSTEAFF. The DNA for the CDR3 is TGTGCCAGCAGCGAGGACAGGGTTTCCACTGAAGCTTTCTTT.

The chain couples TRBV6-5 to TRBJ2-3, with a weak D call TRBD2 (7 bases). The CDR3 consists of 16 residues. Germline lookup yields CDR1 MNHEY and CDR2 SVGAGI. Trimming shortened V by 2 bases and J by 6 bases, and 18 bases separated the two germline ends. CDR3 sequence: CASSYTGQRGGDTQYF. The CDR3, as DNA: TGTGCCAGCAGTTACACTGGACAGAGGGGGGGTGATACGCAGTATTTT.

CDR3 amino acids: CAWSVGGGPSDTQYF. The CDR3 DNA reads as TGTGCCTGGAGTGTAGGGGGAGGGCCGTCAGATACGCAGTATTTT. The gene calls are TRBV30 and TRBJ2-3, with D perhaps TRBD2 (7 bases). The length of the CDR3 is 15 residues. Deletions cut 0 bases from V and 4 bases from J, with 14 bases between. Germline V gene data show CDR1 as GTSNPN and CDR2 as SVGIG (reference sequence).

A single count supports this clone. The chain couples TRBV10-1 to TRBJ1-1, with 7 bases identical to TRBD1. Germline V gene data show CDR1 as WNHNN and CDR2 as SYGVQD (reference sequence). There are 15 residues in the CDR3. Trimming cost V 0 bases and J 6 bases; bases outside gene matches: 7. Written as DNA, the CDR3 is TGCGCCAGCAGTGAGTCGACAGGGTCCGGTGCTGAAGCTTTCTTT. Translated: CASSESTGSGAEAFF.

CDR3 sequence (DNA): TGTGCCAGCAGTGAAGACAGGGGGGGCACAGATACGCAGTATTTT. This translates into CASSEDRGGTDTQYF. The chain employs TRBV6-1 and TRBJ2-3, with 8 bases fitting TRBD1. This CDR3 has 15 amino acids. V lost 1 base and J lost 1; bases outside the gene matches: 1. Germline CDR1 and CDR2: MNHNS and SASEGT.

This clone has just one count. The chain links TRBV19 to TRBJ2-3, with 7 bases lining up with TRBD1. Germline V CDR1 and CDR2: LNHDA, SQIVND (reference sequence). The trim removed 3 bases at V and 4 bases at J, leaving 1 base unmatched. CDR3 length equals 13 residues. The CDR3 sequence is CASSITGADTQYF. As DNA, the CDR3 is TGTGCCAGTAGTATTACAGGGGCAGATACGCAGTATTTT.

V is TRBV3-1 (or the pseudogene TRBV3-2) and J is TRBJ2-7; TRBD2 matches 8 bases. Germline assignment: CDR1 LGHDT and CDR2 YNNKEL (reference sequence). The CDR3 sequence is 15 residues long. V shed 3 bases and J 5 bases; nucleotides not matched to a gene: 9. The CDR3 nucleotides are TGTGCCAGCAGCCAGTTAGCGGGACCTTTAAACGAGCAGTACTTC. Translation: CASSQLAGPLNEQYF.

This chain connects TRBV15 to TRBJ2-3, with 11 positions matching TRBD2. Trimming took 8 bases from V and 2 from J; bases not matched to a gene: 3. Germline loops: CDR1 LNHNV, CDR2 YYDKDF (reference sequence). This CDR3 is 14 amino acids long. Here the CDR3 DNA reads TGTGCCACCCTAGCGGGGGGACTCACAGATACGCAGTATTTT. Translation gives CATLAGGLTDTQYF. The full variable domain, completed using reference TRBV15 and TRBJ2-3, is DAMVIQNPRYQVTQFGKPVTLSCSQTLNHNVMYWYQQKSSQAPKLLFHYYDKDFNNEADTPDNFQSRRPNTSFCFLDIRSPGLGDTAMYLCATLAGGLTDTQYFGPGTRLTVL.

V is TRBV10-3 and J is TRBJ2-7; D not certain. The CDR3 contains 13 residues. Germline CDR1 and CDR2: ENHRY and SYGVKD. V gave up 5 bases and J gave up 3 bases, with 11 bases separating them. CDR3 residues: CAISRPGNYEQYF. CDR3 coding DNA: TGTGCCATCAGTCGACCAGGAAACTACGAGCAGTACTTC.

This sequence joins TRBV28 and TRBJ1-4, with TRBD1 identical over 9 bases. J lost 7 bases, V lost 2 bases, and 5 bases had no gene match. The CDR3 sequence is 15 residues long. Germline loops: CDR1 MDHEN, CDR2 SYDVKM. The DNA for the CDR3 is TGTGCCAGCAGTTTAGGGGACAGGGTCCCTGAAAAACTGTTTTTT. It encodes CASSLGDRVPEKLFF. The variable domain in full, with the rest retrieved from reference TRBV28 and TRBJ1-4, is DVKVTQSSRYLVKRTGEKVFLECVQDMDHENMFWYRQDPGLGLRLIYFSYDVKMKEKGDIPEGYSVSREKKERFSLILESASTNQTSMYLCASSLGDRVPEKLFFGSGTQLSVL.

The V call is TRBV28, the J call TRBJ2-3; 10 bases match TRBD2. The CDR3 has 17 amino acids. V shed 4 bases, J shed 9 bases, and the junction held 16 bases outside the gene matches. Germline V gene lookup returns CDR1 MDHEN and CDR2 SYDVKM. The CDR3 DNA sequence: TGTGCCAGCAGTTCCCCCCGAGGGCTAGCGGGAGCCGCGACGCAGTATTTT. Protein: CASSSPRGLAGAATQYF.

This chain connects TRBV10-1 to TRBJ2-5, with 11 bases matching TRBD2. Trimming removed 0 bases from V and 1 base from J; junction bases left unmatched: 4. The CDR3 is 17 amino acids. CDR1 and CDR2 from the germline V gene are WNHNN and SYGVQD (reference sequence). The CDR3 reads CASSESPGLAGQETQYF. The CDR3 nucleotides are TGCGCCAGCAGTGAGTCCCCAGGACTAGCGGGCCAAGAGACCCAGTACTTC.

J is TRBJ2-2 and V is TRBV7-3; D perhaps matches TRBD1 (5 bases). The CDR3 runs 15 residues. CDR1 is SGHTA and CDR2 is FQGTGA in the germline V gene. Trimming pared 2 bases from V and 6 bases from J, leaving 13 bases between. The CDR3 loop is CASSLQGIEAGELFF. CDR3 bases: TGTGCCAGCAGCTTACAGGGAATCGAGGCCGGGGAGCTGTTTTTT.

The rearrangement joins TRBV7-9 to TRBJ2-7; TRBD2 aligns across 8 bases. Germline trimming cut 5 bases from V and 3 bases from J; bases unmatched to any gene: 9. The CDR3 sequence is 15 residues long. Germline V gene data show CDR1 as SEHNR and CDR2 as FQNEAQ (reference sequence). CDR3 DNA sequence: TGTGCCAGCAGCCCGACTAGCGCGAGCCGCTACGAGCAGTACTTC. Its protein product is CASSPTSASRYEQYF. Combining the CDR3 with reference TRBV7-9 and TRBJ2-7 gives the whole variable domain DTGVSQNPRHKITKRGQNVTFRCDPISEHNRLYWYRQTLGQGPEFLTYFQNEAQLEKSRLLSDRFSAERPKGSFSTLEIQRTEQGDSAMYLCASSPTSASRYEQYFGPGTRLTVT.

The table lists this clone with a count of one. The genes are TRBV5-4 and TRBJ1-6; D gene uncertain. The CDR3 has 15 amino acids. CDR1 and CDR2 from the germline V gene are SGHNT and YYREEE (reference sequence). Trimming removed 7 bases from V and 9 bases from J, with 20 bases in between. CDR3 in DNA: TGTGCCAGCCCTAGACCCGAAGGGTCGGGTTCACCCCTCCACTTT. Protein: CASPRPEGSGSPLHF.

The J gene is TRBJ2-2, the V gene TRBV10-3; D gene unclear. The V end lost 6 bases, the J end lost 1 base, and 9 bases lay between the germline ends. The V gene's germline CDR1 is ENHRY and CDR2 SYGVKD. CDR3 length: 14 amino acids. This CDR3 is CAIRTPGNTGELFF. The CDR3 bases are TGTGCCATCAGGACCCCGGGGAACACCGGGGAGCTGTTTTTT.

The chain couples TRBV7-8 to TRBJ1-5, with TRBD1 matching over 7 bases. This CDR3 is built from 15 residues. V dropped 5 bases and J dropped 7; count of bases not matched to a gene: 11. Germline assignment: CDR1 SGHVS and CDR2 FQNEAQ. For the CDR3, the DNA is TGTGCCAGCAGCCCCCGCTCGACAGGGCTCCAGCCCCAGCATTTT. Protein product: CASSPRSTGLQPQHF.

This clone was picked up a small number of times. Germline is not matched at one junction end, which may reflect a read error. CDR3 nucleotide sequence: TGTGCTAGCAGCTTAGGGGCAGACCCAACCTACAATGAGCAGTTCTTC. It encodes CASSLGADPTYNEQFF. This sequence joins TRBV7-7 and TRBJ2-1; TRBD1 is a possible D gene (5 bases). The CDR3 totals 16 residues. From germline, CDR1 is SSHAT and CDR2 FNYEAQ (reference sequence).